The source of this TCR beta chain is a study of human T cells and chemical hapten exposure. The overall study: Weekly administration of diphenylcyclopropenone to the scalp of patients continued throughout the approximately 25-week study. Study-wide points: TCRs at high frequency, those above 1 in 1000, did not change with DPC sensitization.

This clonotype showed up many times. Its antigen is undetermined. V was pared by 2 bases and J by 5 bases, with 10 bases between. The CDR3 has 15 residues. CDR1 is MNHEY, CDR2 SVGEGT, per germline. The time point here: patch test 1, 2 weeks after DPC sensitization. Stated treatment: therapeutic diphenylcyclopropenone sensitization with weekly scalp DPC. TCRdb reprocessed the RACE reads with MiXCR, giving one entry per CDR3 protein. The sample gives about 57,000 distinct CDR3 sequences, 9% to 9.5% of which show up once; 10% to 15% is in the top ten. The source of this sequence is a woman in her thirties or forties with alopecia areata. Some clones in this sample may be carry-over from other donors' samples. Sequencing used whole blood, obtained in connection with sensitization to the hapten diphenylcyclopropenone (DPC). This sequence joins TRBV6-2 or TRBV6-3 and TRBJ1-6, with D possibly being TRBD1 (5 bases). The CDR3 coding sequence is TGTGCCAGCAGTTACGGGGGACGGAATAATTCACCCCTCCACTTT. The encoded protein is CASSYGGRNNSPLHF.